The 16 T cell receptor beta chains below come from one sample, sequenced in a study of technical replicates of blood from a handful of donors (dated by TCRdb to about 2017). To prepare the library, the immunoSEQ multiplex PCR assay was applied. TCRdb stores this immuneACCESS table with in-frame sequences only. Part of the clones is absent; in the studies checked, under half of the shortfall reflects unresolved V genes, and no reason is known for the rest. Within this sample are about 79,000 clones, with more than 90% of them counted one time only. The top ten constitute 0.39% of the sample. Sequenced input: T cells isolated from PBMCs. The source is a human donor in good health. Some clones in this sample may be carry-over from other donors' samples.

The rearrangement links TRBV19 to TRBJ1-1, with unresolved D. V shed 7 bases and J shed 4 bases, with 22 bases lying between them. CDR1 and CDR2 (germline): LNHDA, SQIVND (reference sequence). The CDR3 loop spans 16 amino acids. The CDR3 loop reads CASTQSRLSRGTEAFF. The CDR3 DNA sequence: TGTGCCAGTACCCAGAGTAGACTATCGCGAGGCACTGAAGCTTTCTTT.

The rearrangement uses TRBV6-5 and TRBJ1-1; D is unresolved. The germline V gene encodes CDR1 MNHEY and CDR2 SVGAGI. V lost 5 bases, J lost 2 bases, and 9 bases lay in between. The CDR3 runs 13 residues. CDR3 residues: CASSLTENTEAFF. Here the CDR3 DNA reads TGTGCCAGCAGTCTAACAGAAAACACTGAAGCTTTCTTT.

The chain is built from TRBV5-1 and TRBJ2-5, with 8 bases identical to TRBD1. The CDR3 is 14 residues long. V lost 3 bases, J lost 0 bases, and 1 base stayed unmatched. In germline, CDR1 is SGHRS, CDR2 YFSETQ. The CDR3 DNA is TGCGCCAGCAGCTGGGACAGGTACCAAGAGACCCAGTACTTC. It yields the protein CASSWDRYQETQYF.

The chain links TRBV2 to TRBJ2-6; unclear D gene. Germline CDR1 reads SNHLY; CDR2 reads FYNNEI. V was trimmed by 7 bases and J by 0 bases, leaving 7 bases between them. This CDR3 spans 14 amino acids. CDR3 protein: CASTFYSGANVLTF. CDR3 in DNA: TGTGCCAGCACCTTTTACTCTGGGGCCAACGTCCTGACTTTC. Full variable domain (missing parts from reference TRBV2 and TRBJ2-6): EPEVTQTPSHQVTQMGQEVILRCVPISNHLYFYWYRQILGQKVEFLVSFYNNEISEKSEIFDDQFSVERPDGSNFTLKIRSTKLEDSAMYFCASTFYSGANVLTFGAGSRLTVL.

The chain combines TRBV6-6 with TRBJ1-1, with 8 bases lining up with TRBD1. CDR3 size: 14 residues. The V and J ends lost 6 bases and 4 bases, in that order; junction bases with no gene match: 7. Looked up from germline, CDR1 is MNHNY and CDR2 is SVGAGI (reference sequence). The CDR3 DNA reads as TGTGCCAGCAGAGAGACAGGGGCTCCCACTGAAGCTTTCTTT. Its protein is CASRETGAPTEAFF.

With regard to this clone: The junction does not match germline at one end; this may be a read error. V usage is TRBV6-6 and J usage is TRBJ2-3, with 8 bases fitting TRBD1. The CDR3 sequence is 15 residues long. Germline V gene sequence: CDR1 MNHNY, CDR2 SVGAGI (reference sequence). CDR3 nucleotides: TGTGCCAGCAGCTCGGACAGGGCTTGGAGGGATACTCAGTATTTT. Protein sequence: CASSSDRAWRDTQYF.

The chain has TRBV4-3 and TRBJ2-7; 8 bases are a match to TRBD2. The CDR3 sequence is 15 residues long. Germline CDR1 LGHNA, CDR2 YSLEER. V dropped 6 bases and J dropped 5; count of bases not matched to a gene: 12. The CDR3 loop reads CASREREQGGHEQYF. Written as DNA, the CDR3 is TGCGCCAGCAGGGAGCGGGAGCAAGGTGGTCACGAGCAGTACTTC.

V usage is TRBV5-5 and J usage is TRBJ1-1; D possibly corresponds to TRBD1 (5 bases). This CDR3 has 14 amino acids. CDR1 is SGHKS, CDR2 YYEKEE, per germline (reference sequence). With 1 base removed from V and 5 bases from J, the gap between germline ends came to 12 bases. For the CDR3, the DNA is TGTGCCAGCAGCTTGTCCGCAGGGCTAACTGAAGCTTTCTTT. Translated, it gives CASSLSAGLTEAFF.

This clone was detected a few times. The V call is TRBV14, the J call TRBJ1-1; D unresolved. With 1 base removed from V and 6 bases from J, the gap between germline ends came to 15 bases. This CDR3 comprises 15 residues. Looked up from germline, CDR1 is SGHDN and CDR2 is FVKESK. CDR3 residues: CASSQVPGELSEAFF. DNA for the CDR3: TGTGCCAGCAGCCAAGTTCCGGGAGAGCTGTCTGAAGCTTTCTTT. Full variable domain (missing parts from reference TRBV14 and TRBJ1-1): EAGVTQFPSHSVIEKGQTVTLRCDPISGHDNLYWYRRVMGKEIKFLLHFVKESKQDESGMPNNRFLAERTGGTYSTLKVQPAELEDSGVYFCASSQVPGELSEAFFGQGTRLTVV.

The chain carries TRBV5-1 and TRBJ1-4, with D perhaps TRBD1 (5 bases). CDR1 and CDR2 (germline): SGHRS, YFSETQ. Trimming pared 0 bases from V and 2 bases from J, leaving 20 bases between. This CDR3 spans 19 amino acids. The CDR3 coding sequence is TGCGCCAGCAGCTTGGCCAAAGAGGGACTGGGGACTACTAATGAAAAACTGTTTTTT. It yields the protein CASSLAKEGLGTTNEKLFF.

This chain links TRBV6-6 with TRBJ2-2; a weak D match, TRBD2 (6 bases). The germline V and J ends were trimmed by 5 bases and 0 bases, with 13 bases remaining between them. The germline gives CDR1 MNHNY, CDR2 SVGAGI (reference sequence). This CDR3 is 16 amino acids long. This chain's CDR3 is CASSLRDFANTGELFF. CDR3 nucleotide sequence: TGTGCCAGCAGTCTGCGGGACTTCGCGAACACCGGGGAGCTGTTTTTT.

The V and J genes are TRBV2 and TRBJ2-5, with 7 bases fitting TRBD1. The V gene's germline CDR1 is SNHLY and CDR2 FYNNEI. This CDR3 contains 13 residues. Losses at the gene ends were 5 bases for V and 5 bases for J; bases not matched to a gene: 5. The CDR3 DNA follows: TGTGCCAGCAGTAGAGGGGGCGGGGAGACCCAGTACTTC. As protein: CASSRGGGETQYF.

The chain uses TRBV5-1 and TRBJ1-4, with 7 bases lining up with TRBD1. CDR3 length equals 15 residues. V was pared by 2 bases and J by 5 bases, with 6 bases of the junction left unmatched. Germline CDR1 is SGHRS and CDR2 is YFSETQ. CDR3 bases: TGCGCCAGCAGCTTCCACGGGACAGAGAATGAAAAACTGTTTTTT. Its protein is CASSFHGTENEKLFF.

CDR3 amino acids: CASTLTSGMGNEQFF. The CDR3 DNA reads as TGCGCCAGCACCCTAACTAGCGGGATGGGCAATGAGCAGTTCTTC. The chain joins TRBV5-1 to TRBJ2-1, with TRBD2 identical over 10 bases. Germline CDR1 reads SGHRS; CDR2 reads YFSETQ. The CDR3 contains 15 residues. Unmatched junction bases numbered 9, after V lost 6 bases and J lost 6 bases. The full variable domain, in which reference TRBV5-1 and TRBJ2-1 provide the parts outside the CDR3, is KAGVTQTPRYLIKTRGQQVTLSCSPISGHRSVSWYQQTPGQGLQFLFEYFSETQRNKGNFPGRFSGRQFSNSRSEMNVSTLELGDSALYLCASTLTSGMGNEQFFGPGTRLTVL.

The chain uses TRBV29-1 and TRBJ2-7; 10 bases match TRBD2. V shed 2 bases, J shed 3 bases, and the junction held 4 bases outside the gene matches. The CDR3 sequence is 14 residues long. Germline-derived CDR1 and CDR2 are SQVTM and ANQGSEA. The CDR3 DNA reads TGCAGCGTTGAAAAGGCTAGCGGGAGCTACGAGCAGTACTTC. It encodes CSVEKASGSYEQYF.

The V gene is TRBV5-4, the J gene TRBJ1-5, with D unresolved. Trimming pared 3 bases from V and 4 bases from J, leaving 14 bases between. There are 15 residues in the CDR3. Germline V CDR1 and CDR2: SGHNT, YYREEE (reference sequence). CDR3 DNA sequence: TGTGCCAGCAGCTCGGGTCCTTCTCCTAATCAGCCCCAGCATTTT. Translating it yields CASSSGPSPNQPQHF.